This is a list of T cell receptor beta chains from one sample in a study of blood T cell repertoires in COVID-19. Sequencing was performed with immunoSEQ multiplex PCR; in TCRdb, only in-frame clones are kept and a portion is missing. The sample lists approximately 290,000 clones, 70% to 90% seen once, with approximately 4% in the top ten. Material: PBMCs or T cells enriched from blood (not recorded which). The receptor source for this set is a woman in her thirties who had recovered from COVID-19. CDR3s include the opening cysteine and the closing phenylalanine or tryptophan. Each record gives: V gene, J gene, CDR3 protein.

V: TRBV29-1
J: TRBJ2-7
CDR3: CSAEAENSYEQYF

V: TRBV10-1
J: TRBJ2-5
CDR3: CASSESRQGKTQYF

V: TRBV30
J: TRBJ2-1
CDR3: CAWRVQGGYNEQFF

V: TRBV5-1
J: TRBJ2-2
CDR3: CASSSQGAGAGELFF

V: TRBV6-5
J: TRBJ1-1
CDR3: CASSLNRGTEAFF

V: TRBV6-5
J: TRBJ2-7
CDR3: CASTRQGTPYEQYF

V: TRBV10-3
J: TRBJ2-3
CDR3: CAISEGRGLAGTDTQYF

V: TRBV9
J: TRBJ1-4
CDR3: CASSAWTGTNEKLFF

V: TRBV10-2
J: TRBJ1-2
CDR3: CASRAQGGYGYTF

V: TRBV28
J: TRBJ1-5
CDR3: CASSSERPQHF

V: TRBV30
J: TRBJ1-2
CDR3: CAWSAQGFLANYGYTF

V: TRBV5-4
J: TRBJ2-5
CDR3: CASSFNQETQYF

V: TRBV28
J: TRBJ1-6
CDR3: CASSPAGTENSPLHF

V: TRBV12-3/TRBV12-4
J: TRBJ1-1
CDR3: CASSVGQLVAFF

V: TRBV19
J: TRBJ1-5
CDR3: CASREQGSYQPQHF

V: TRBV5-6
J: TRBJ1-2
CDR3: CATRRTGVERDYGYTF

V: TRBV28
J: TRBJ1-5
CDR3: CASSSDRVSNQPQHF

V: TRBV7-8
J: TRBJ1-6
CDR3: CASSPRVDNSPLHF

V: TRBV28
J: TRBJ2-2
CDR3: CASSPGWRNTGELFF

V: TRBV18
J: TRBJ1-4
CDR3: CASSQQGAPNEKLFF

V: TRBV7-3
J: TRBJ1-3
CDR3: CASSLQGMSGNTIYF

V: TRBV6-5
J: TRBJ2-2
CDR3: CASINTGELFF

V: TRBV4-1
J: TRBJ2-2
CDR3: CASSFDPRTSGTGELFF

V: TRBV6-5
J: TRBJ1-2
CDR3: CASSHRGAGYTF

V: TRBV2
J: TRBJ1-1
CDR3: CASREPQGENTEAFF

V: TRBV7-9
J: TRBJ2-1
CDR3: CASSLTAAGSSYNEQFF

V: TRBV28
J: TRBJ1-2
CDR3: CASFDSANYGYTF

V: TRBV7-3
J: TRBJ2-3
CDR3: CASSPGTRLDSTDTQYF

V: TRBV30
J: TRBJ2-3
CDR3: CAWSTLAGEYTDTQYF

V: TRBV6-1
J: TRBJ1-4
CDR3: CASSAQEGATNEKLFF

V: TRBV19
J: TRBJ2-6
CDR3: CASSIVLVGAGANVLTF

V: TRBV30
J: TRBJ2-6
CDR3: CAWSPGQGSSGANVLTF

V: TRBV5-4
J: TRBJ2-7
CDR3: CASSLAGGPNLYEQYF

V: TRBV13
J: TRBJ2-1
CDR3: CASSSSGLGGREQFF

V: TRBV5-4
J: TRBJ1-2
CDR3: CASSLAGYGYTF

V: TRBV28
J: TRBJ2-7
CDR3: CASSLSGGGTYEQYF

V: TRBV28
J: TRBJ2-7
CDR3: CASTTHDFKDEQYF

V: TRBV6-5
J: TRBJ1-3
CDR3: CASRRPGLSGNTIYF

V: TRBV5-1
J: TRBJ1-2
CDR3: CASSQDREYGYTF

V: TRBV6-5
J: TRBJ2-7
CDR3: CASRTGQGGYEQYF

V: TRBV6-1
J: TRBJ2-7
CDR3: CASSERGGEGFLSYEQYF

V: TRBV7-2
J: TRBJ2-1
CDR3: CASSATLRGEQFF

V: TRBV19
J: TRBJ2-3
CDR3: CASSISGTGDTQYF

V: TRBV5-1
J: TRBJ2-5
CDR3: CASSLAPWDSVSQETQYF

V: TRBV18
J: TRBJ2-7
CDR3: CASSPGQSYEQYF

V: TRBV10-1
J: TRBJ2-1
CDR3: CASSEQGALYNEQFF